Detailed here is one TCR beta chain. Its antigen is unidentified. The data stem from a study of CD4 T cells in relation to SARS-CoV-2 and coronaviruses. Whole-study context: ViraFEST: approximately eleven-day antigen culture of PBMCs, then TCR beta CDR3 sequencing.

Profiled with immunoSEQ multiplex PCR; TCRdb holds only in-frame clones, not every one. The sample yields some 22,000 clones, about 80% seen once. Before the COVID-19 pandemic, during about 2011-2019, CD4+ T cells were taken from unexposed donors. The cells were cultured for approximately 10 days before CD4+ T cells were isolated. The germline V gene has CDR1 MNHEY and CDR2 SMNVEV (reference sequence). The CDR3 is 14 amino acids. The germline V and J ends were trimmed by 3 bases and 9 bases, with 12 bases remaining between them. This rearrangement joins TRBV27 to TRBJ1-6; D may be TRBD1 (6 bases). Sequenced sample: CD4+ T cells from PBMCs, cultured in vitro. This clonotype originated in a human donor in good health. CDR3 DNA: TGTGCCAGCAGTTTGGGGGCAGGGGTTTCACCCCTCCACTTT. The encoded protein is CASSLGAGVSPLHF.